The T cell receptor beta chain under discussion was sequenced for a study of regulatory T cells in long-lasting Graves disease. V dropped 2 bases and J dropped 6; count of bases not matched to a gene: 3. The CDR3 covers 13 residues. Germline V gene sequence: CDR1 GTSNPN, CDR2 SVGIG (reference sequence). Time point here: newly diagnosed GD, antithyroid drugs for less than 3 months. Scientists built the TCR library using RNA that was extracted from PBMCs. This clonotype was seen at least ten times. Building of the TCR beta libraries involved iRepertoire HTBI primers and Arm-PCR of CDR3 regions. TCRdb called the multiplex PCR reads again in MiXCR, with one record for every CDR3 protein. Of some 350,000 distinct CDR3 sequences listed, 16% are singletons. The data were also submitted as part of a second study, on T cells in Graves' hyperthyroidism and ophthalmopathy. That paper adds: With the HTBI primer set, the TCR CDR3 went through a first round of RT-PCR.

The clonotype was recovered from a young woman with Graves disease. Specimen: peripheral blood mononuclear cells (PBMCs), collected at new diagnosis, from a patient treated with antithyroid drugs. This rearrangement joins TRBV30 to TRBJ1-5; 8 nucleotides agree with TRBD1. CDR3 sequence reads: CAWSQGAGQPQHF. DNA for the CDR3: TGTGCCTGGAGTCAGGGGGCCGGTCAGCCCCAGCATTTT.